These 9 T cell receptor beta chains were all obtained from the same sample, sequenced in a study of shared clonotypes between healthy human individuals. CD45RO-negative cells were positively selected for CCR7, leaving out terminally differentiated effector memory CD45RA+ cells. Produced via immunoSEQ multiplex PCR; TCRdb's table is partial and in-frame only. The sample holds approximately 720,000 clones, about 91% seen once. Sequencing was done on a sample of naive CD8+ T cells sorted from blood. These receptors originate from a man aged 30 to 45 in good health.

This clone appeared once. The chain joins TRBV25-1 to TRBJ2-1; 7 bases align to TRBD2. The junction had 6 bases not matched to a gene; V was cut back by 6 bases and J by 1 base. The CDR3 spans 15 residues. Germline V gene data show CDR1 as MGHDK and CDR2 as SYGVNS. This CDR3 is CASSPWEGSYNEQFF. For the CDR3, the DNA is TGTGCCAGCAGCCCGTGGGAGGGATCCTACAATGAGCAGTTCTTC.

The chain couples TRBV5-5 to TRBJ1-5, with 7 bases fitting TRBD1. The CDR3 is made up of 17 amino acids. V was clipped by 4 bases and J by 1 base; unmatched bases: 11. CDR1 is SGHKS and CDR2 is YYEKEE in the germline V gene (reference sequence). The CDR3 spells CASSPDRVEGSNQPQHF. The CDR3 DNA reads TGTGCCAGCAGCCCCGACAGGGTAGAAGGGAGCAATCAGCCCCAGCATTTT.

The J gene is TRBJ2-2, the V gene TRBV9; weak D call: TRBD1 (5 bases). The CDR3 consists of 16 residues. The V end lost 4 bases, the J end lost 2 bases, and 15 bases lay between the germline ends. In germline, CDR1 is SGDLS, CDR2 YYNGEE. Here the CDR3 reads CASSIGQGFNTGELFF. The CDR3 bases are TGTGCCAGCAGCATCGGGCAGGGCTTCAACACCGGGGAGCTGTTTTTT.

V and J are TRBV7-2 and TRBJ1-5; TRBD1 agrees at 10 bases. The CDR3 has 15 amino acids. J gave up 5 bases and V 6 bases, and 7 bases lay outside the gene matches. Germline values: CDR1 SGHTA, CDR2 FQGNSA. The CDR3 is CASRPLDRGHQPQHF. Here the CDR3 DNA reads TGTGCCAGCAGGCCGCTCGACAGGGGGCATCAGCCCCAGCATTTT.

The chain combines TRBV25-1 with TRBJ2-1; 11 positions agree with TRBD2. The CDR3 contains 17 residues. Germline V lookup: CDR1 MGHDK, CDR2 SYGVNS. V dropped 5 bases and J dropped 0; count of bases not matched to a gene: 6. CDR3 sequence reads: CASSPPTSGSSYNEQFF. DNA for the CDR3: TGTGCCAGCAGTCCGCCAACTAGCGGGAGCTCCTACAATGAGCAGTTCTTC.

The gene calls are TRBV27 and TRBJ2-1; possibly TRBD1 or TRBD2 for D (5 bases each). Trimming stripped 3 bases from V and 7 bases from J, with 13 bases between. From germline, CDR1 is MNHEY and CDR2 SMNVEV (reference sequence). The CDR3 runs to 14 residues. CDR3 sequence: CASSFVGAGNEQFF. The CDR3 coding sequence is TGTGCCAGCAGTTTTGTAGGGGCGGGTAATGAGCAGTTCTTC.

The rearrangement links TRBV7-2 to TRBJ2-3; the match to TRBD2 covers 7 bases. J gave up 0 bases and V 1 base, and 4 bases lay outside the gene matches. Germline CDR1 is SGHTA and CDR2 is FQGNSA. The CDR3 is 16 residues long. CDR3 sequence: CASSLDGRGSTDTQYF. DNA of the CDR3: TGTGCCAGCAGCTTAGACGGGCGGGGGAGCACAGATACGCAGTATTTT.

This sequence joins TRBV23-1 and TRBJ2-1; either TRBD1 or TRBD2 may fit D (5 bases each). Being an ORF, TRBV23-1 has a function that is uncertain. The CDR3 loop spans 13 amino acids. The V end lost 0 bases, the J end lost 10 bases, and 10 bases lay between the germline ends. CDR3 coding DNA: TGCGCCAGCAGTCAATCTCCCAGGGACGAGCAGTTCTTC. It translates to CASSQSPRDEQFF.

The genes are TRBV2 and TRBJ2-7; no firm D call. V was cut by 4 bases and J by 2 bases, with 18 bases left in between. Germline V gene sequence: CDR1 SNHLY, CDR2 FYNNEI. The CDR3 is made up of 16 amino acids. The CDR3 DNA reads TGTGCCAGCAGTGGACAACCCCGGAGCGTCCCCTACGAGCAGTACTTC. It codes for CASSGQPRSVPYEQYF.